A single sample is the source of the 10 T cell receptor beta chains below, sequenced in a study of beta chain features in type 1 diabetes. Reverse transcribing all isolated RNA meant expressed TCRB transcripts were sequenced. The assay was immunoSEQ multiplex PCR, and TCRdb's table has in-frame clones only and misses some. The sample carries just over 450,000 clones, about 32% recorded once. Sequencing was performed on naive CD4+ T cells from blood. These receptors came from a man aged 18 to 29 in good health.

The chain employs TRBV30 and TRBJ2-7; perhaps TRBD2 as D (6 bases). Trimming shortened V by 1 base and J by 5 bases, and 30 bases separated the two germline ends. This CDR3 region has 19 residues. Germline V gene lookup returns CDR1 GTSNPN and CDR2 SVGIG (reference sequence). The CDR3 is CAWSGLPARGSGLGHEQYF. The DNA for the CDR3 is TGTGCCTGGAGTGGCTTACCCGCCCGGGGGAGCGGGCTTGGGCACGAGCAGTACTTC.

This clone was counted between two and nine times. The chain recombines TRBV7-9 with TRBJ2-1; D possibly corresponds to TRBD2 (6 bases). From germline, CDR1 is SEHNR and CDR2 FQNEAQ (reference sequence). The CDR3 is 12 residues long. V dropped 5 bases and J dropped 6 bases, with 8 bases sitting between them. CDR3 residues: CASSRDFNEQFF. CDR3 nucleotide sequence: TGTGCCAGCAGCCGGGACTTCAATGAGCAGTTCTTC. Full variable domain (missing parts from reference TRBV7-9 and TRBJ2-1): DTGVSQNPRHKITKRGQNVTFRCDPISEHNRLYWYRQTLGQGPEFLTYFQNEAQLEKSRLLSDRFSAERPKGSFSTLEIQRTEQGDSAMYLCASSRDFNEQFFGPGTRLTVL.

This clone showed up just a few times. The chain has TRBV7-8 and TRBJ2-1; possibly TRBD2 for D (7 bases). The germline V gene encodes CDR1 SGHVS and CDR2 FQNEAQ. Trimming left V 11 bases short and J 4 bases short, with 18 bases between. The CDR3 extends over 14 amino acids. The CDR3 is CAVYGGGPYNEQFF. The DNA for the CDR3 is TGTGCCGTCTATGGCGGGGGCCCTTACAATGAGCAGTTCTTC.

The rearrangement links TRBV5-1 to TRBJ2-1; TRBD2 matches at 9 bases. Germline values: CDR1 SGHRS, CDR2 YFSETQ. The V and J ends lost 4 bases and 0 bases, in that order; junction bases with no gene match: 2. There are 15 residues in the CDR3. CDR3 loop: CASSASGNSYNEQFF. The CDR3 bases are TGCGCCAGCAGCGCTAGCGGGAACTCCTACAATGAGCAGTTCTTC. The full variable domain, with the rest looked up from reference TRBV5-1 and TRBJ2-1, is KAGVTQTPRYLIKTRGQQVTLSCSPISGHRSVSWYQQTPGQGLQFLFEYFSETQRNKGNFPGRFSGRQFSNSRSEMNVSTLELGDSALYLCASSASGNSYNEQFFGPGTRLTVL.

The rearrangement joins TRBV7-9 to TRBJ2-1; D possibly corresponds to TRBD1 (5 bases). Per germline, CDR1 SEHNR and CDR2 FQNEAQ (reference sequence). This CDR3 is 15 amino acids long. The ends were cut back, 1 base at V and 2 bases at J, with 9 bases in the middle. The DNA for the CDR3 is TGTGCCAGCAGCTTAGACAGGACACCCTACAATGAGCAGTTCTTC. The encoded protein is CASSLDRTPYNEQFF.

This chain connects TRBV7-2 to TRBJ2-1; 8 bases fit TRBD2. This CDR3 has 15 amino acids. V gave up 3 bases and J gave up 9 bases; unmatched junction bases: 10. Germline V lookup: CDR1 SGHTA, CDR2 FQGNSA. Written as DNA, the CDR3 is TGTGCCAGCAGCTTTTCCGGGAGGGATTACGGTGAGCAGTTCTTC. Translating it yields CASSFSGRDYGEQFF.

The genes are TRBV12-5 and TRBJ2-3; D is unclear. Trimming removed 0 bases at V and 0 bases at J, with 10 bases between. CDR1 and CDR2 from the germline V gene are LGHNT and FRNRAP. This CDR3 is built from 16 residues. The CDR3 protein is CASGLVVTGSTDTQYF. The CDR3 DNA reads TGTGCTAGTGGTTTGGTAGTGACGGGTAGCACAGATACGCAGTATTTT.

In the case of this clone: Other DNA sequences in the same sample also yield this CDR3. The V gene is TRBV15, the J gene TRBJ2-5; the D gene could be TRBD1 or TRBD2 (5 bases each). The V gene lost 1 base and the J gene lost 4 bases, with 16 bases spanning the gap. This CDR3 has 16 amino acids. CDR1 is LNHNV, CDR2 YYDKDF, per germline (reference sequence). This CDR3 reads CATSRGDRGLRETQYF. The CDR3, as DNA: TGTGCCACCAGCAGAGGGGACCGCGGGTTAAGAGAGACCCAGTACTTC.

This clone occurred a few times. V and J are TRBV29-1 and TRBJ1-5; no firm D call. V was trimmed by 5 bases and J by 2 bases, leaving 7 bases between them. The germline V gene encodes CDR1 SQVTM and CDR2 ANQGSEA. CDR3 length: 12 amino acids. CDR3 amino acids: CSVTWGNQPQHF. CDR3 sequence (DNA): TGCAGCGTTACCTGGGGCAATCAGCCCCAGCATTTT.

The chain employs TRBV30 and TRBJ2-7; TRBD1 might be the D (6 bases). Germline-derived CDR1 and CDR2 are GTSNPN and SVGIG (reference sequence). V was shortened by 1 base and J by 2 bases, with 6 bases between the two germline ends. This CDR3 comprises 12 residues. In nucleotides, the CDR3 is TGTGCCTGGAGTGGGGACACCTACGAGCAGTACTTC. It codes for CAWSGDTYEQYF.